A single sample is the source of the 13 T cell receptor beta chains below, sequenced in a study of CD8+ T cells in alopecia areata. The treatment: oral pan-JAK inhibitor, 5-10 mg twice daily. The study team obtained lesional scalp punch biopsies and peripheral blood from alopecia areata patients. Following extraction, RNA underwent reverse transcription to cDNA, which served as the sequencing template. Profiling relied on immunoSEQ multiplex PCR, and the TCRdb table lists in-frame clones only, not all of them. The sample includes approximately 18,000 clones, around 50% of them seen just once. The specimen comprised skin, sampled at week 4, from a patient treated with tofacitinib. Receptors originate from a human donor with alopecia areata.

The DNA of the CDR3 is TGTGCCACCAGCAGAGAGAACACTGAAGCTTTCTTT. Translating it yields CATSRENTEAFF. The chain joins TRBV15 to TRBJ1-1; D is unresolved. The CDR3 sequence is 12 residues long. Trimming shortened V by 0 bases and J by 1 base, and 0 bases separated the two germline ends. Per the germline V gene, CDR1 is LNHNV and CDR2 is YYDKDF (reference sequence).

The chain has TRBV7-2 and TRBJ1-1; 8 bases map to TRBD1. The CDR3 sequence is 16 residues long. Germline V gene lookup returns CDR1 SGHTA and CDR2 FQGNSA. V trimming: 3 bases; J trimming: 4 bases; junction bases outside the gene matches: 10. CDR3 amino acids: CASSFLRGLRGTEAFF. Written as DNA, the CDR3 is TGTGCCAGCAGCTTTCTCAGGGGGCTCAGGGGCACTGAAGCTTTCTTT.

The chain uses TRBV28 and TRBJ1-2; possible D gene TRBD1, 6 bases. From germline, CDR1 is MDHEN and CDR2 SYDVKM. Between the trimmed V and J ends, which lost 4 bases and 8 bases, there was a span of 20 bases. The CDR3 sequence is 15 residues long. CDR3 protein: CASSWGRGKAGGYTF. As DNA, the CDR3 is TGTGCCAGCAGTTGGGGCAGGGGAAAGGCGGGAGGCTACACCTTC.

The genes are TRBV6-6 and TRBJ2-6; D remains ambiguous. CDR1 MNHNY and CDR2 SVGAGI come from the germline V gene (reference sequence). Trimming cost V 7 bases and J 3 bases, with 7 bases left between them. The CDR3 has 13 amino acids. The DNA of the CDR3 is TGTGCCAGCACCTCCCTTGGGGCCAACGTCCTGACTTTC. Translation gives CASTSLGANVLTF.

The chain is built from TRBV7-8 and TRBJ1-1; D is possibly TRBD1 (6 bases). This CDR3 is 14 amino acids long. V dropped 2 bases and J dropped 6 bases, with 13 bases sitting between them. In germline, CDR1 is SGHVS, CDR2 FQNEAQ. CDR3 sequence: CASSLKGGLAEAFF. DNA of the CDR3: TGTGCCAGCAGCTTAAAGGGGGGTCTCGCTGAAGCTTTCTTT.

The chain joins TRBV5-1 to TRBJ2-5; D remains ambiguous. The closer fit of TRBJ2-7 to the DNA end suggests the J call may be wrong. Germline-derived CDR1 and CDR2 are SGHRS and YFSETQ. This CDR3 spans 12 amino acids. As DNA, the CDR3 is TGCGCCAGCAGCTTGAAACCCTACGAGCAGTACTTC. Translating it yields CASSLKPYEQYF.

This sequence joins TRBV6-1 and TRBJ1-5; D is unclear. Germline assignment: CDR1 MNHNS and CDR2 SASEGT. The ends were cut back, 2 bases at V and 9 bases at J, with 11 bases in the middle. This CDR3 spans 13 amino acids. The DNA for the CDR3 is TGTGCCAGCAGTGAACAGAATGAGAGGCCCCAGCATTTT. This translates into CASSEQNERPQHF.

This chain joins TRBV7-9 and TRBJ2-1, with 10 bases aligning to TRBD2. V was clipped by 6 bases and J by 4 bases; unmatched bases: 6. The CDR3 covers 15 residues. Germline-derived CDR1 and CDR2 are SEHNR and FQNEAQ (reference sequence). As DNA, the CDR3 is TGTGCCAGCAGGTCCCGGACTAGCGGATACAATGAGCAGTTCTTC. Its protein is CASRSRTSGYNEQFF. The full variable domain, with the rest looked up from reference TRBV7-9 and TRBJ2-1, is DTGVSQNPRHKITKRGQNVTFRCDPISEHNRLYWYRQTLGQGPEFLTYFQNEAQLEKSRLLSDRFSAERPKGSFSTLEIQRTEQGDSAMYLCASRSRTSGYNEQFFGPGTRLTVL.

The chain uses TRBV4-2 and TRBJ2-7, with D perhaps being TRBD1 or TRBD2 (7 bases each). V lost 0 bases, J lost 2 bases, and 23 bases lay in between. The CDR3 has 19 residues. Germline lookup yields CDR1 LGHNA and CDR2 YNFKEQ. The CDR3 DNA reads TGTGCCAGCAGCCAAGATATAGGGGGGGACAGCACTATACCCTACGAGCAGTACTTC. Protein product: CASSQDIGGDSTIPYEQYF.

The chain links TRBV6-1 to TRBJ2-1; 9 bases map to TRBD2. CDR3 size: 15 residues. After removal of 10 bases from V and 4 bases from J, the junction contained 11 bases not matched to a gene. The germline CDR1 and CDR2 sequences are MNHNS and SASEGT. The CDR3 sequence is CATVRDSGGYNEQFF. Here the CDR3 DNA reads TGTGCCACCGTCCGGGATAGCGGGGGATACAATGAGCAGTTCTTC.

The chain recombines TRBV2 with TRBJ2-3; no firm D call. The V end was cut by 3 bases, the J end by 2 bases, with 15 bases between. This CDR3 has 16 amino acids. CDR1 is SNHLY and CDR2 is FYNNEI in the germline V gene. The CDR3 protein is CASSDLREAPTDTQYF. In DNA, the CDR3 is TGTGCCAGCAGTGACCTCCGAGAGGCTCCCACAGATACGCAGTATTTT.

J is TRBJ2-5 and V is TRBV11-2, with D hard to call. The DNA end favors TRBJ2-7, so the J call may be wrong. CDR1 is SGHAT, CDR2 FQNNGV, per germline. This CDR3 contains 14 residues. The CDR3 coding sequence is TGTGCCAGCAGCTTAAGACTGGGATCCTACGAGCAGTACTTC. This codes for CASSLRLGSYEQYF.

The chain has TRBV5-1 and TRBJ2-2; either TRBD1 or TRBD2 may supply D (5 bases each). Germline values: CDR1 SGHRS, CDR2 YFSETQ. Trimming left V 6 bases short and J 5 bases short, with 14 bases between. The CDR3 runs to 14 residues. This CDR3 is CASTLGEVTGELFF. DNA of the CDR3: TGCGCCAGCACGTTGGGGGAAGTTACCGGGGAGCTGTTTTTT. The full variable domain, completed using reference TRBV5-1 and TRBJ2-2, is KAGVTQTPRYLIKTRGQQVTLSCSPISGHRSVSWYQQTPGQGLQFLFEYFSETQRNKGNFPGRFSGRQFSNSRSEMNVSTLELGDSALYLCASTLGEVTGELFFGEGSRLTVL.